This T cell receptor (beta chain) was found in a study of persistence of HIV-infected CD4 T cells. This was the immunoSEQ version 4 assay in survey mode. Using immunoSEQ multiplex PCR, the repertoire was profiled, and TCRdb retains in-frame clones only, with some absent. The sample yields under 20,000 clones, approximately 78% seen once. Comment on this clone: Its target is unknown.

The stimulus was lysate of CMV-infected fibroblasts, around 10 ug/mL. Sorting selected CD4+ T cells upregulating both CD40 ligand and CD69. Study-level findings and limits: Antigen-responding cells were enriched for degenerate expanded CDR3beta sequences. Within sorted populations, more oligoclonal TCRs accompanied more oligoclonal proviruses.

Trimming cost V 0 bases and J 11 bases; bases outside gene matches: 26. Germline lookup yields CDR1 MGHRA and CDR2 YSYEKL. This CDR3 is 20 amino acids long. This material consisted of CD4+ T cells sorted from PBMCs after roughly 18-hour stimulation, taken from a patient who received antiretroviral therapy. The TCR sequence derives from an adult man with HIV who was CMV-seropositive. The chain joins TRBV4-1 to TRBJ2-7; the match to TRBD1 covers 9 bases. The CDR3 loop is CASSQDPGGQGNLYLRREYF. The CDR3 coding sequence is TGCGCCAGCAGCCAAGATCCAGGGGGACAGGGTAACCTTTATCTACGAAGGGAGTACTTC.